The sequence of this TCR beta chain was determined in a study of spatial heterogeneity in lung cancer. Overall study: Matched bulk RNA-seq yielded a T cell module score, and TCR transcript counts in tumor regions correlated strongly with that score. Study-level results: Coverage was estimated at roughly 7.2% of tumor T cells for alpha chains and approximately 12% for beta chains. It was found that expanded intratumoral alpha and beta TCR counts tracked tumor mutation counts.

Time point meaning: sample taken at primary tumor resection. Frozen PBMC, nontumor lung or tumor provided whole RNA, which was sequenced unsorted. TCR cDNA molecules each carried a unique molecular identifier. Each CDR3 protein gets one entry after TCRdb re-called the 5' RACE reads with MiXCR. The sample yields approximately 94,000 distinct CDR3 sequences, under 4.5% seen once. The V and J ends lost 3 bases and 0 bases respectively, with 18 bases between them. CDR1 MDHEN and CDR2 SYDVKM come from the germline V gene. The length of the CDR3 is 19 residues. Notes on this clonotype: Its antigen is currently unknown.

The input for sequencing was lung tumor tissue, taken at surgery. V and J are TRBV28 and TRBJ2-6; D gene ambiguous. The TCR was taken from a male donor with early-stage non-small cell lung cancer. The DNA of the CDR3 is TGTGCCAGCAGTTTTGTCCGGAGACGGAAAAGCTCTGGGGCCAACGTCCTGACTTTC. Amino acid sequence: CASSFVRRRKSSGANVLTF. Supplemented by reference TRBV28 and TRBJ2-6, the full variable domain reads DVKVTQSSRYLVKRTGEKVFLECVQDMDHENMFWYRQDPGLGLRLIYFSYDVKMKEKGDIPEGYSVSREKKERFSLILESASTNQTSMYLCASSFVRRRKSSGANVLTFGAGSRLTVL.